Reported below is one T cell receptor (beta chain). Its antigen remains unknown. The study reverse transcribed the entire isolated RNA, so it sequenced expressed TCRB transcripts. The method was immunoSEQ multiplex PCR; TCRdb's version includes in-frame clones alone and lacks a portion of them. The sample yields around 40,000 clones, roughly 64% seen once. The record originates from a study of beta chain features in type 1 diabetes. The study's findings and limits: There was a moderate but significant shortening of TCRB CDR3s in all four CD4+ subsets of Type 1 diabetes patients. Within the patient group, naive, central memory and Treg TCRB repertoires appeared more similar to each other than within healthy donors.

CDR1 is SGHTA, CDR2 FQGNSA, per germline. The CDR3 has 13 amino acids. Trimming took off 2 bases at V and 3 bases at J, with 8 bases between the two ends. Per donor, one heparinised blood draw averaged around 110 mL. Material for sequencing was Tregs from blood. This TCR came from a woman under 40 in good health. The gene calls are TRBV7-2 and TRBJ2-7; no firm D call. The CDR3 nucleotides are TGTGCCAGCAGCTTATCTCCAGGCTACGAGCAGTACTTC. It codes for CASSLSPGYEQYF. The full variable domain, rest sourced from reference TRBV7-2 and TRBJ2-7, is GAGVSQSPSNKVTEKGKDVELRCDPISGHTALYWYRQSLGQGLEFLIYFQGNSAPDKSGLPSDRFSAERTGGSVSTLTIQRTQQEDSAVYLCASSLSPGYEQYFGPGTRLTVT.